These 20 T cell receptor beta chains were all obtained from the same sample, sequenced in a study of regulatory T cells in long-lasting Graves disease. The time point was: newly diagnosed GD, antithyroid drugs for less than 3 months. From PBMCs, RNA was extracted and then used to make the TCR library. Arm-PCR of CDR3 regions and iRepertoire HTBI primers were used to build TCR beta libraries. Each CDR3 protein is one row after TCRdb ran MiXCR on the multiplex PCR reads. The sample lists approximately 270,000 distinct CDR3 sequences, about 18% occurring once. Separately, the same data were catalogued under a study of T cells in Graves' hyperthyroidism and ophthalmopathy.

Specimen: peripheral blood mononuclear cells (PBMCs), collected at new diagnosis, from a patient treated with antithyroid drugs. These receptors came from a woman aged 25 to 39 with Graves disease.

This chain uses TRBV5-1 with TRBJ1-5, with D perhaps TRBD1 (5 bases). Germline values: CDR1 SGHRS, CDR2 YFSETQ. The CDR3 has 14 residues. V lost 2 bases, J lost 6 bases, and 12 bases lay in between. In DNA, the CDR3 is TGCGCCAGCAGCTTCATTCCAGGGTCTCAGCCCCAGCATTTT. Protein: CASSFIPGSQPQHF.

The chain uses TRBV9 and TRBJ2-3; 9 bases map to TRBD2. Unmatched junction bases numbered 8, after V lost 4 bases and J lost 2 bases. Germline assignment: CDR1 SGDLS and CDR2 YYNGEE. The CDR3 sequence is 16 residues long. CDR3 sequence: CASSPTTSGDTDTQYF. The CDR3 DNA reads as TGTGCCAGCAGCCCAACGACTAGCGGCGACACAGATACGCAGTATTTT.

A word on this clonotype: A far larger clone is only one base removed, so a read error is likely. This chain connects TRBV5-1 to TRBJ2-4; maybe TRBD1 (6 bases). Germline V gene sequence: CDR1 SGHRS, CDR2 YFSETQ. V was pared by 5 bases and J by 13 bases, with 22 bases between. This CDR3 is 14 amino acids long. CDR3 DNA sequence: TGCGCCAGCAGTCCCGGGGACAACTCCTATGAGCAGTACTTC. This sequence encodes CASSPGDNSYEQYF.

This clonotype was seen a few times. The V gene is TRBV5-4, the J gene TRBJ2-2; D perhaps matches TRBD2 (7 bases). Germline loops: CDR1 SGHNT, CDR2 YYREEE (reference sequence). The CDR3 extends over 17 amino acids. Trimming left V 4 bases short and J 3 bases short, with 19 bases between. CDR3 DNA sequence: TGTGCCAGCAGCCTCCGACTAGGGGGGGGTTACACCGGGGAGCTGTTTTTT. Its translation: CASSLRLGGGYTGELFF.

This clonotype was seen at least ten times. The chain has TRBV5-1 and TRBJ2-7; D uncertain. Germline values: CDR1 SGHRS, CDR2 YFSETQ. There are 12 residues in the CDR3. V lost 1 base and J lost 4, with 6 bases in between. The CDR3 DNA reads as TGCGCCAGCAGCTTGATAGGGTACGAGCAGTACTTC. This translates into CASSLIGYEQYF. Variable domain in full (rest from reference TRBV5-1 and TRBJ2-7): KAGVTQTPRYLIKTRGQQVTLSCSPISGHRSVSWYQQTPGQGLQFLFEYFSETQRNKGNFPGRFSGRQFSNSRSEMNVSTLELGDSALYLCASSLIGYEQYFGPGTRLTVT.

This clonotype showed up many times. This chain links TRBV29-1 with TRBJ2-7; D remains ambiguous. The germline CDR1 and CDR2 sequences are SQVTM and ANQGSEA. Trimming shortened V by 1 base and J by 2 bases, and 9 bases separated the two germline ends. CDR3 size: 13 residues. CDR3 coding DNA: TGCAGCGTTGAAGGGACGGACGCCTACGAGCAGTACTTC. Translation: CSVEGTDAYEQYF.

This clonotype was observed at least ten times. V and J are TRBV5-1 and TRBJ2-3; TRBD2 agrees at 12 bases. Germline assignment: CDR1 SGHRS and CDR2 YFSETQ. Trimming took 1 base from V and 5 from J; bases not matched to a gene: 5. The CDR3 loop spans 16 amino acids. CDR3 sequence reads: CASSLRATSGGDTQYF. In DNA form, the CDR3 reads TGCGCCAGCAGCTTGAGAGCGACTAGCGGGGGAGATACGCAGTATTTT.

This clonotype came up many times. The V call is TRBV28, the J call TRBJ1-4; D is undetermined. Germline V gene sequence: CDR1 MDHEN, CDR2 SYDVKM. The V gene lost 6 bases and the J gene lost 7 bases, with 15 bases spanning the gap. This CDR3 has 14 amino acids. For the CDR3, the DNA is TGTGCCAGCAGGGCCCGCAGGTCGGTTGAAAAACTGTTTTTT. Encoded protein: CASRARRSVEKLFF. Full variable domain (missing parts from reference TRBV28 and TRBJ1-4): DVKVTQSSRYLVKRTGEKVFLECVQDMDHENMFWYRQDPGLGLRLIYFSYDVKMKEKGDIPEGYSVSREKKERFSLILESASTNQTSMYLCASRARRSVEKLFFGSGTQLSVL.

This clonotype has a count of ten or more. The DNA for the CDR3 is TGTGCCAGCAGCCCCAGGGCGAAGGACTCACCCCTCCACTTT. Amino acids: CASSPRAKDSPLHF. This chain joins TRBV3-1 and TRBJ1-6, with D possibly TRBD1 on 5 matching bases. CDR3 length: 14 amino acids. Germline-derived CDR1 and CDR2 are LGHDT and YNNKEL (reference sequence). Trimming cost V 4 bases and J 10 bases, with 14 bases left between them.

In this sample, this clonotype turned up many times. The chain uses TRBV2 and TRBJ2-5, with 11 bases fitting TRBD2. This CDR3 has 15 amino acids. The J segment lost 1 base and the V segment lost 4 bases, leaving 2 bases of the junction unmatched. Looked up from germline, CDR1 is SNHLY and CDR2 is FYNNEI. The chain's CDR3 is CASSGLAGSQETQYF. DNA of the CDR3: TGTGCCAGCAGTGGACTAGCGGGGTCCCAAGAGACCCAGTACTTC.

The sample holds many counts of this clonotype. The chain carries TRBV2 and TRBJ2-2, with D tentatively TRBD1 (6 bases). Germline V CDR1 and CDR2: SNHLY, FYNNEI. V was pared by 6 bases and J by 4 bases, with 9 bases between. The length of the CDR3 is 13 residues. The CDR3 sequence is CASRTGSTGELFF. As DNA, the CDR3 is TGTGCCAGCAGGACAGGATCCACCGGGGAGCTGTTTTTT. Complete variable domain (other parts from reference TRBV2 and TRBJ2-2): EPEVTQTPSHQVTQMGQEVILRCVPISNHLYFYWYRQILGQKVEFLVSFYNNEISEKSEIFDDQFSVERPDGSNFTLKIRSTKLEDSAMYFCASRTGSTGELFFGEGSRLTVL.

This clonotype was observed at least ten times. The rearrangement links TRBV12-3 or TRBV12-4 to TRBJ2-7; no firm D call. This CDR3 has 12 residues. Between the trimmed V and J ends, which lost 8 bases and 0 bases, there was a span of 8 bases. The chain's CDR3 is CASGSSSYEQYF. CDR3 sequence (DNA): TGTGCCAGCGGGTCAAGCTCCTACGAGCAGTACTTC.

The chain joins TRBV20-1 to TRBJ2-3, with 12 bases lining up with TRBD2. Germline values: CDR1 DFQATT, CDR2 SNEGSKA (reference sequence). After removal of 3 bases from V and 1 base from J, the junction contained 8 bases not matched to a gene. This CDR3 comprises 17 residues. Written as DNA, the CDR3 is TGCAGTGCTAGGAGGGCTAGCGGGGGGGGGGGCACAGATACGCAGTATTTT. The encoded protein is CSARRASGGGGTDTQYF.

This clonotype was observed at least ten times. At one boundary the junction diverges from the germline segment, which might be a read error. The genes are TRBV5-1 and TRBJ2-1; 7 nucleotides match TRBD1. Germline V gene data show CDR1 as SGHRS and CDR2 as YFSETQ. This CDR3 has 12 amino acids. The CDR3 DNA is TGTGCCAGCAGTTACAGGGGCGATGAGCAGTTCTTC. It codes for CASSYRGDEQFF.

This clonotype was counted at least ten times. This chain joins TRBV7-9 and TRBJ2-7; perhaps D is TRBD1 or TRBD2 (7 bases each). The CDR3 length is 14 residues. V dropped 5 bases and J dropped 4 bases, with 15 bases sitting between them. CDR1 is SEHNR and CDR2 is FQNEAQ in the germline V gene (reference sequence). The CDR3 coding sequence is TGTGCCAGCAGCAGCGACAGGGAGGGTTACGAGCAGTACTTC. Translating gives CASSSDREGYEQYF.

The V and J genes are TRBV18 and TRBJ1-3; unclear D gene. Germline V gene sequence: CDR1 KGHSH, CDR2 LQKENI. The length of the CDR3 is 15 residues. V was trimmed by 1 base and J by 3 bases, leaving 10 bases between them. The chain's CDR3 is CASSPQGLNGNTIYF. Written as DNA, the CDR3 is TGTGCCAGCTCACCACAGGGCCTAAATGGAAACACCATATATTTT.

The sample holds many counts of this clonotype. This chain connects TRBV20-1 to TRBJ2-3; D may be TRBD2 (5 bases). The CDR3 is 13 residues long. Trimming removed 0 bases at V and 5 bases at J, with 9 bases between. Germline assignment: CDR1 DFQATT and CDR2 SNEGSKA (reference sequence). The CDR3 is CSARDRRLDTQYF. The CDR3 DNA sequence: TGCAGTGCTAGAGATCGGAGGTTAGATACGCAGTATTTT.

Remarks on this clonotype: With only one base between it and a far larger clone, this is likely a read error. The V and J genes are TRBV20-1 and TRBJ2-7, with D tentatively TRBD1 or TRBD2 (5 bases each). Trimming cost V 5 bases and J 7 bases, with 24 bases left between them. The CDR3 is made up of 15 amino acids. Per germline, CDR1 DFQATT and CDR2 SNEGSKA (reference sequence). CDR3 protein: CSARDVRSSYNEQYF. DNA for the CDR3: TGCAGTGCTCGGGACGTAAGAAGCTCCTACAATGAGCAGTACTTC.

This clonotype was found a few times. The chain couples TRBV6-2 or TRBV6-3 to TRBJ2-2; D is unresolved. Germline lookup yields CDR1 MNHEY and CDR2 SVGEGT. The CDR3 covers 15 residues. The V end lost 2 bases, the J end lost 7 bases, and 14 bases lay between the germline ends. The CDR3 reads CASSYPPSGRGELFF. The CDR3 nucleotides are TGTGCCAGCAGTTACCCCCCCAGTGGGCGCGGGGAGCTGTTTTTT.

This clonotype showed up many times. The chain has TRBV29-1 and TRBJ1-1, with TRBD1 matching 10 bases. The trim removed 4 bases at V and 1 base at J, leaving 3 bases unmatched. The CDR3 runs 14 residues. The germline V gene encodes CDR1 SQVTM and CDR2 ANQGSEA. In DNA form, the CDR3 reads TGCAGCGTTGCGACAGGGGGCTGGAACACTGAAGCTTTCTTT. It codes for CSVATGGWNTEAFF.